Shown below are 13 T cell receptor beta chains from a single sample sequenced in a study of blood T cell repertoires in COVID-19. Method: immunoSEQ multiplex PCR; TCRdb's copy keeps in-frame clones and lacks some. This sample has some 83,000 clones, with more than 75% found just once. Material for sequencing was peripheral blood. These TCRs come from an elderly man with active or convalescent COVID-19.

This clone was counted a single time. The chain uses TRBV19 and TRBJ2-2, with 9 bases aligning to TRBD1. The CDR3 contains 14 residues. With 7 bases clipped from V and 5 bases from J, the junction kept 5 bases outside the gene matches. CDR1 and CDR2 (germline): LNHDA, SQIVND (reference sequence). The CDR3 DNA follows: TGTGCCAGTACCAGGACAGGGGCGACCGGGGAGCTGTTTTTT. Amino acids: CASTRTGATGELFF.

The rearrangement joins TRBV19 to TRBJ1-4; D remains ambiguous. Germline lookup yields CDR1 LNHDA and CDR2 SQIVND (reference sequence). V gave up 7 bases and J gave up 0 bases, with 6 bases separating them. There are 13 residues in the CDR3. CDR3 in DNA: TGTGCCAGTATCGGGACAACTAATGAAAAACTGTTTTTT. Translation: CASIGTTNEKLFF. The full variable domain, in which reference TRBV19 and TRBJ1-4 provide the parts outside the CDR3, is DGGITQSPKYLFRKEGQNVTLSCEQNLNHDAMYWYRQDPGQGLRLIYYSQIVNDFQKGDIAEGYSVSREKKESFPLTVTSAQKNPTAFYLCASIGTTNEKLFFGSGTQLSVL.

The chain employs TRBV12-3 or TRBV12-4 and TRBJ1-5; D is perhaps TRBD1 (6 bases). This CDR3 is built from 13 residues. Trimming shortened V by 9 bases and J by 7 bases, and 16 bases separated the two germline ends. The CDR3 nucleotides read TGTGCCAGTCAGGGGAGTGTAATGCAGCCCCAGCATTTT. Amino acids: CASQGSVMQPQHF.

The chain has TRBV5-1 and TRBJ1-1; TRBD1 aligns across 8 bases. The germline CDR1 and CDR2 sequences are SGHRS and YFSETQ. The CDR3 sequence is 15 residues long. V dropped 0 bases and J dropped 11; count of bases not matched to a gene: 12. This chain's CDR3 is CASSLAYIQGARAFF. DNA for the CDR3: TGCGCCAGCAGCTTGGCCTATATTCAGGGGGCTAGGGCTTTCTTT.

V usage is TRBV11-2 and J usage is TRBJ2-2; D not resolved. The V end was cut by 4 bases, the J end by 2 bases, with 14 bases between. The CDR3 is made up of 16 amino acids. Germline V gene sequence: CDR1 SGHAT, CDR2 FQNNGV. As DNA, the CDR3 is TGTGCCAGCAGCTCGCCTATCGCGGCCAACACCGGGGAGCTGTTTTTT. Amino acids: CASSSPIAANTGELFF.

The chain combines TRBV29-1 with TRBJ1-2; 9 bases are a match to TRBD1. With 4 bases clipped from V and 0 bases from J, the junction kept 3 bases outside the gene matches. There are 14 residues in the CDR3. Germline-derived CDR1 and CDR2 are SQVTM and ANQGSEA. The CDR3 bases are TGCAGCGTTGCGCGGGACAGGGCTAACTATGGCTACACCTTC. This encodes CSVARDRANYGYTF.

The gene calls are TRBV4-1 and TRBJ1-4, with D possibly TRBD1 on 6 matching bases. Germline V CDR1 and CDR2: MGHRA, YSYEKL. This CDR3 spans 15 amino acids. Trimming took 2 bases from V and 8 from J, leaving 15 bases between them. DNA of the CDR3: TGCGCCAGCAGCCAATTAAAGGGGGGGACAGAAAAACTGTTTTTT. Translating gives CASSQLKGGTEKLFF.

The gene calls are TRBV7-9 and TRBJ1-1; TRBD1 might be the D (5 bases). The CDR3 sequence is 13 residues long. Germline CDR1 SEHNR, CDR2 FQNEAQ (reference sequence). The V end was cut by 4 bases, the J end by 1 base, with 7 bases between. CDR3 protein: CASSSGWNTEAFF. The DNA of the CDR3 is TGTGCCAGCAGCTCAGGGTGGAACACTGAAGCTTTCTTT.

The CDR3 here is CASSVMRGGADTQYF. CDR3 nucleotides: TGTGCCAGCAGCGTAATGCGCGGGGGGGCAGATACGCAGTATTTT. The chain carries TRBV9 and TRBJ2-3, with 9 bases identical to TRBD2. The V and J ends lost 1 base and 4 bases, in that order; junction bases with no gene match: 4. The CDR3 has 15 residues. CDR1 and CDR2 (germline): SGDLS, YYNGEE.

This chain links TRBV3-1 (or the pseudogene TRBV3-2) with TRBJ1-2; the D gene is possibly TRBD1 (6 bases). This CDR3 contains 15 residues. The germline V gene has CDR1 LGHDT and CDR2 YNNKEL (reference sequence). Trimming took off 4 bases at V and 2 bases at J, with 14 bases between the two ends. This chain's CDR3 is CASSLRLDRNYGYTF. DNA for the CDR3: TGTGCCAGCAGCCTACGACTCGACAGGAACTATGGCTACACCTTC.

The V gene is TRBV2, the J gene TRBJ2-3, with a possible D match to TRBD2 (6 bases). This CDR3 is built from 15 residues. In germline, CDR1 is SNHLY, CDR2 FYNNEI. V was trimmed by 2 bases and J by 1 base, leaving 10 bases between them. The CDR3 here is CASSEIQRGTDTQYF. The DNA for the CDR3 is TGTGCCAGCAGTGAAATCCAGCGGGGCACAGATACGCAGTATTTT.

V gene TRBV2 combines with J gene TRBJ1-6; possible D gene TRBD1, 6 bases. The CDR3 runs to 14 residues. Germline V gene sequence: CDR1 SNHLY, CDR2 FYNNEI. Trimming pared 7 bases from V and 8 bases from J, leaving 15 bases between. CDR3 region: CASTKGTRDSPLHF. CDR3 bases: TGTGCCAGCACGAAGGGGACAAGGGATTCACCCCTCCACTTT.

The chain carries TRBV5-1 and TRBJ1-2; tentative D call: TRBD1 (5 bases). The CDR3 runs 16 residues. V lost 3 bases, J lost 6 bases, and 21 bases lay in between. Per germline, CDR1 SGHRS and CDR2 YFSETQ. The CDR3 protein is CASSSQWPTGTHGYTF. The CDR3 nucleotides are TGCGCCAGCAGCTCCCAATGGCCCACAGGAACCCATGGCTACACCTTC.